These T cell receptor beta chains were read from a single sample in a study of T cell responses to AZD1222 COVID-19 vaccine. TCRdb keeps only in-frame clones here, not all; method: immunoSEQ multiplex PCR. Of 100,000 to 120,000 clones in the sample, roughly 90% were seen once. The sample in question was peripheral blood, obtained 28 days after the second AZD1222 dose. These TCRs come from an adult who received the AZD1222 COVID-19 vaccine. Each CDR3 is given with its conserved first and last residue. The D gene is left open where the match is weak. Clone size is stated in some rows and not others, as once, few, many or a class when expanded.

v_gene: TRBV15
d_gene: -
abundance: few
j_gene: TRBJ1-2
CDR3nt: TGTGCCACCAGCAGAGTTGGCTCCCCTTTGGGCTACACCTTC
CDR3aa: CATSRVGSPLGYTF

v_gene: TRBV28
d_gene: TRBD1
abundance: -
j_gene: TRBJ2-6
CDR3nt: TGTGCCAGCAGACCTGCCCCCGGGACAGGTAATCTCTGGGCCAACGTCCTGACTTTC
CDR3aa: CASRPAPGTGNLWANVLTF

v_gene: TRBV18
d_gene: -
abundance: -
j_gene: TRBJ1-3
CDR3nt: TGTGCCAGCTCACCACCTTCTGGAAACACCATATATTTT
CDR3aa: CASSPPSGNTIYF

v_gene: TRBV29-1
d_gene: -
abundance: -
j_gene: TRBJ1-1
CDR3nt: TGCAGCGTCGAGGACAGAAACACTGAAGCTTTCTTT
CDR3aa: CSVEDRNTEAFF

v_gene: TRBV11-2
d_gene: -
abundance: -
j_gene: TRBJ1-1
CDR3nt: TGTGCCAGCAGCAAGCGAGTGGGGGACTACACTGAAGCTTTCTTT
CDR3aa: CASSKRVGDYTEAFF

v_gene: TRBV2
d_gene: TRBD2
abundance: once
j_gene: TRBJ2-3
CDR3nt: TGTGCCAGCCTCTCGGGACTAACCCCCGGGGATACGCAGTATTTT
CDR3aa: CASLSGLTPGDTQYF

v_gene: TRBV7-9
d_gene: -
abundance: -
j_gene: TRBJ2-3
CDR3nt: TGTGCCAGCAGCTTAGCTACCCGGGGCACAGATACGCAGTATTTT
CDR3aa: CASSLATRGTDTQYF

v_gene: TRBV5-1
d_gene: TRBD1
abundance: -
j_gene: TRBJ2-1
CDR3nt: TGCGCCAGCAGCCCACGATGGACAGGGGGCTCCTACAATGAGCAGTTCTTC
CDR3aa: CASSPRWTGGSYNEQFF

v_gene: TRBV6-5
d_gene: -
abundance: -
j_gene: TRBJ2-7
CDR3nt: TGTGCCAGCAGTAGGGACTTCATGGGCTCCGAGCAGTACTTC
CDR3aa: CASSRDFMGSEQYF

v_gene: TRBV5-1
d_gene: TRBD2
abundance: -
j_gene: TRBJ2-7
CDR3nt: TGCGCCAGCAGTTCACTAGCGGGGATGAACGAGCAGTACTTC
CDR3aa: CASSSLAGMNEQYF

v_gene: TRBV7-6
d_gene: -
abundance: -
j_gene: TRBJ1-3
CDR3nt: TGTGCCAGCAGCTTAGACGGAGGCGACTCTGGAAACACCATATATTTT
CDR3aa: CASSLDGGDSGNTIYF

v_gene: TRBV6-5
d_gene: -
abundance: -
j_gene: TRBJ1-2
CDR3nt: TGTGCCAGCAGGCCGGATAGGAACTATGGCTACACCTTC
CDR3aa: CASRPDRNYGYTF

v_gene: TRBV4-1
d_gene: TRBD1
abundance: -
j_gene: TRBJ2-2
CDR3nt: TGCGCCAGCAGCCAAGGCACAGGGGCCTTAACCGGGGAGCTGTTTTTT
CDR3aa: CASSQGTGALTGELFF

v_gene: TRBV12-2
d_gene: -
abundance: -
j_gene: TRBJ1-2
CDR3nt: TGTGCAAGTCGCTTAGCGGGGGGCGGAGGGCACGATGGCTACACCTTC
CDR3aa: CASRLAGGGGHDGYTF

v_gene: TRBV7-9
d_gene: -
abundance: -
j_gene: TRBJ2-2
CDR3nt: TGTGCCAGCAGCTGGTCGGACACCGGGGAGCTGTTTTTT
CDR3aa: CASSWSDTGELFF

v_gene: TRBV5-4
d_gene: -
abundance: once
j_gene: TRBJ1-3
CDR3nt: TGTGCCAGCAGCTTGACGGGGGCTGGAAACACCATATATTTT
CDR3aa: CASSLTGAGNTIYF

v_gene: TRBV6-5
d_gene: TRBD1
abundance: -
j_gene: TRBJ1-5
CDR3nt: TGTGCCAGCAGAAAGAGGACAGGCATTCAGCCCCAGCATTTT
CDR3aa: CASRKRTGIQPQHF

v_gene: TRBV7-3
d_gene: TRBD1
abundance: -
j_gene: TRBJ1-1
CDR3nt: TGTGCCAGCAGCTTAGGACAGGGCACTGAAGCTTTCTTT
CDR3aa: CASSLGQGTEAFF

v_gene: TRBV11-2
d_gene: -
abundance: -
j_gene: TRBJ1-2
CDR3nt: TGTGCCAGCAGCACACGAGCAACAAGCAGAAACTATGGCTACACCTTC
CDR3aa: CASSTRATSRNYGYTF

v_gene: TRBV11-3
d_gene: -
abundance: once
j_gene: TRBJ2-7
CDR3nt: TGTGCCAGCAGCTTAGTGGACGACGGTCCCCACGAGCAGTACTTC
CDR3aa: CASSLVDDGPHEQYF

v_gene: TRBV5-4
d_gene: TRBD1
abundance: -
j_gene: TRBJ1-2
CDR3nt: TGTGCCAGCAGCTTGGGGGACAGATATGGCTACACCTTC
CDR3aa: CASSLGDRYGYTF

v_gene: TRBV30
d_gene: -
abundance: -
j_gene: TRBJ1-2
CDR3nt: TGTGCCTGGAGGGTGGGACTTGGTAACTATGGCTACACCTTC
CDR3aa: CAWRVGLGNYGYTF

v_gene: TRBV10-3
d_gene: TRBD1
abundance: -
j_gene: TRBJ1-5
CDR3nt: TGTGCCATCAGGGCAGGGGGCGGCAATCAGCCCCAGCATTTT
CDR3aa: CAIRAGGGNQPQHF

v_gene: TRBV30
d_gene: TRBD1
abundance: -
j_gene: TRBJ2-2
CDR3nt: TGTGCCTGGAGGACAGGGGTCAACACCGGGGAGCTGTTTTTT
CDR3aa: CAWRTGVNTGELFF

v_gene: TRBV7-8
d_gene: -
abundance: once
j_gene: TRBJ1-2
CDR3nt: TGTGCCAGCAGCTCGACAGAGCTATCCTATGGCTACACCTTC
CDR3aa: CASSSTELSYGYTF

v_gene: TRBV29-1
d_gene: -
abundance: -
j_gene: TRBJ2-4
CDR3nt: TGCAGCGTTAATGGGGTTACGGGCGGGCGAGCCAAAAACATTCAGTACTTC
CDR3aa: CSVNGVTGGRAKNIQYF

v_gene: TRBV6-4
d_gene: TRBD1
abundance: -
j_gene: TRBJ1-2
CDR3nt: TGTGCCAGCAGCGGGGGGACAGGGCAGGAGTCTGGCTACACCTTC
CDR3aa: CASSGGTGQESGYTF

v_gene: TRBV3-1/TRBV3-2
d_gene: -
abundance: -
j_gene: TRBJ2-1
CDR3nt: TGTGCCAGCAGCCAAGCTGGGGGCTCCTACAATGAGCAGTTCTTC
CDR3aa: CASSQAGGSYNEQFF

v_gene: TRBV12-5
d_gene: -
abundance: once
j_gene: TRBJ1-3
CDR3nt: TGTGCTAGTGGGCCCTGGACAAACGGAAACACCATATATTTT
CDR3aa: CASGPWTNGNTIYF

v_gene: TRBV6-1
d_gene: -
abundance: -
j_gene: TRBJ2-5
CDR3nt: TGTGCCAGCAGTGAAGGGGAGACCCAGTACTTC
CDR3aa: CASSEGETQYF

v_gene: TRBV18
d_gene: -
abundance: few
j_gene: TRBJ1-3
CDR3nt: TGTGCCAGCTCACCACCAGCGACTGGAAACACCATATATTTT
CDR3aa: CASSPPATGNTIYF

v_gene: TRBV6-5
d_gene: -
abundance: -
j_gene: TRBJ1-5
CDR3nt: TGTGCCAGCATTTACCGCACCAGGAATAGCAATCAGCCCCAGCATTTT
CDR3aa: CASIYRTRNSNQPQHF

v_gene: TRBV27
d_gene: -
abundance: -
j_gene: TRBJ2-2
CDR3nt: TGTGCCAGCAGTTTAGGGGTAGGGGAGCTGTTTTTT
CDR3aa: CASSLGVGELFF

v_gene: TRBV5-1
d_gene: -
abundance: -
j_gene: TRBJ1-2
CDR3nt: TGCGCCAGCAGCCCCGCGGGGTTCGACTATGGCTACACCTTC
CDR3aa: CASSPAGFDYGYTF

v_gene: TRBV5-1
d_gene: -
abundance: -
j_gene: TRBJ2-3
CDR3nt: TGCGCCAGCAGCTTGTCACGGGACCCATCACCAGGAGAGATAAGGGGAGATACGCAGTATTTT
CDR3aa: CASSLSRDPSPGEIRGDTQYF

v_gene: TRBV28
d_gene: -
abundance: -
j_gene: TRBJ2-7
CDR3nt: TGTGCCAGCAGCTCCCGGGTCTCCCTTTACGAGCAGTACTTC
CDR3aa: CASSSRVSLYEQYF

v_gene: TRBV19
d_gene: -
abundance: -
j_gene: TRBJ2-2
CDR3nt: TGTGCCAGTAGTATTACGAGCTCATACACCGGGGAGCTGTTTTTT
CDR3aa: CASSITSSYTGELFF

v_gene: TRBV5-1
d_gene: -
abundance: -
j_gene: TRBJ1-6
CDR3nt: TGCGCCAGCAGCACCCAGACCGGTAATAATTCACCCCTCCACTTT
CDR3aa: CASSTQTGNNSPLHF

v_gene: TRBV3-1/TRBV3-2
d_gene: -
abundance: -
j_gene: TRBJ2-7
CDR3nt: TGTGCCAGCAGCCGAGATCTCCCCTACGAGCAGTACTTC
CDR3aa: CASSRDLPYEQYF

v_gene: TRBV27
d_gene: -
abundance: -
j_gene: TRBJ1-1
CDR3nt: TGTGCCAGCAGTCCTCGTCCCGAGAGTCTTTCGAACACTGAAGCTTTCTTT
CDR3aa: CASSPRPESLSNTEAFF

v_gene: TRBV19
d_gene: TRBD1
abundance: -
j_gene: TRBJ1-6
CDR3nt: TGTGCCAGTAGTATAGAAGGGACAGGGTATAATTCACCCCTCCACTTT
CDR3aa: CASSIEGTGYNSPLHF

v_gene: TRBV27
d_gene: -
abundance: -
j_gene: TRBJ2-3
CDR3nt: TGTGCCAGCAGTTTTGATCGGGAAGGCACAGATACGCAGTATTTT
CDR3aa: CASSFDREGTDTQYF

v_gene: TRBV7-3
d_gene: -
abundance: -
j_gene: TRBJ1-2
CDR3nt: TGTGCCAGCAGCTTATCACATAACAACTATGGCTACACCTTC
CDR3aa: CASSLSHNNYGYTF

v_gene: TRBV3-1/TRBV3-2
d_gene: -
abundance: once
j_gene: TRBJ1-5
CDR3nt: TGTGCCAGCAGCCGGGGGAGGGGTGAGCCCCAGCATTTT
CDR3aa: CASSRGRGEPQHF

v_gene: TRBV7-6
d_gene: -
abundance: -
j_gene: TRBJ1-1
CDR3nt: TGTGCCAGCAGCTGGGGGAGAGGGAACACTGAAGCTTTCTTT
CDR3aa: CASSWGRGNTEAFF

v_gene: TRBV6-2/TRBV6-3
d_gene: TRBD1
abundance: -
j_gene: TRBJ1-4
CDR3nt: TGTGCCAGCAGTTACGGAGGGACAGGGGGCGAAAAACTGTTTTTT
CDR3aa: CASSYGGTGGEKLFF

v_gene: TRBV6-5
d_gene: TRBD1
abundance: -
j_gene: TRBJ2-7
CDR3nt: TGTGCCAGCAACAAACAGGGGGTCCCCTACGAGCAGTACTTC
CDR3aa: CASNKQGVPYEQYF

v_gene: TRBV27
d_gene: -
abundance: few
j_gene: TRBJ1-2
CDR3nt: TGTGCCAGCAGTTATCAGGGCCATGGCTACACCTTC
CDR3aa: CASSYQGHGYTF

v_gene: TRBV4-2
d_gene: TRBD1
abundance: -
j_gene: TRBJ2-1
CDR3nt: TGTGCCAGCAGCCATCGGACAGGGGGCGATGAGCAGTTCTTC
CDR3aa: CASSHRTGGDEQFF

v_gene: TRBV19
d_gene: -
abundance: -
j_gene: TRBJ2-3
CDR3nt: TGTGCCAGTAACCGGGGGGCAGGGGATACGCAGTATTTT
CDR3aa: CASNRGAGDTQYF

v_gene: TRBV5-5
d_gene: -
abundance: -
j_gene: TRBJ1-1
CDR3nt: TGTGCCAGCAGCTGGGAGGGCAGGGTGAACACTGAAGCTTTCTTT
CDR3aa: CASSWEGRVNTEAFF

v_gene: TRBV5-1
d_gene: -
abundance: -
j_gene: TRBJ1-3
CDR3nt: TGCGCCAGCAGCTTGGAGGGGAACTCTGGAAACACCATATATTTT
CDR3aa: CASSLEGNSGNTIYF